What follows are 24 T cell receptor beta chains derived from one specimen sequenced in a study of cytomegalovirus exposure and HLA in healthy donors. Data came from immunoSEQ multiplex PCR; TCRdb stores just in-frame clones and leaves some out. The sample lists fewer than 200,000 clones, around 85% occurring once. The source material was PBMCs. These receptors all stem from a young man in good health and CMV-seropositive.

The V gene is TRBV11-2, the J gene TRBJ2-1; D uncertain. V gave up 1 base and J gave up 7 bases, with 5 bases separating them. The germline gives CDR1 SGHAT, CDR2 FQNNGV. This CDR3 has 12 residues. CDR3 loop: CASSLGANEQFF. DNA of the CDR3: TGTGCCAGCAGCTTAGGAGCTAATGAGCAGTTCTTC.

The chain employs TRBV6-1 and TRBJ1-5, with TRBD1 matching over 7 bases. Per germline, CDR1 MNHNS and CDR2 SASEGT. The CDR3 is made up of 13 amino acids. V shed 8 bases, J shed 2 bases, and the junction held 3 bases outside the gene matches. The DNA for the CDR3 is TGTGCCAGCGGGACAGTCGGCAATCAGCCCCAGCATTTT. Encoded protein: CASGTVGNQPQHF.

The chain uses TRBV30 and TRBJ2-2; the match to TRBD2 covers 7 bases. CDR1 is GTSNPN and CDR2 is SVGIG in the germline V gene (reference sequence). Trimming took 2 bases from V and 0 from J; bases not matched to a gene: 3. The CDR3 spans 15 residues. In DNA form, the CDR3 reads TGTGCCTGGAGTAGCGGGACGACGAACACCGGGGAGCTGTTTTTT. This translates into CAWSSGTTNTGELFF.

The genes are TRBV28 and TRBJ2-5; 8 nucleotides line up with TRBD1. Germline loops: CDR1 MDHEN, CDR2 SYDVKM. V dropped 4 bases and J dropped 5; count of bases not matched to a gene: 6. The CDR3 contains 14 residues. CDR3 DNA sequence: TGTGCCAGCAGTTCAGGACAGGGATGGGAGACCCAGTACTTC. Protein product: CASSSGQGWETQYF. Complete variable domain (other parts from reference TRBV28 and TRBJ2-5): DVKVTQSSRYLVKRTGEKVFLECVQDMDHENMFWYRQDPGLGLRLIYFSYDVKMKEKGDIPEGYSVSREKKERFSLILESASTNQTSMYLCASSSGQGWETQYFGPGTRLLVL.

The rearrangement joins TRBV6-5 to TRBJ1-1; 8 nucleotides match TRBD1. V lost 5 bases to trimming and J lost 8 bases; unmatched junction nucleotides: 13. This CDR3 has 15 amino acids. The germline V gene encodes CDR1 MNHEY and CDR2 SVGAGI. The DNA of the CDR3 is TGTGCCAGCAGTACAACCGGGACAGGCTTTCGAGAAGCTTTCTTT. It encodes CASSTTGTGFREAFF.

The genes are TRBV19 and TRBJ2-3; D is perhaps TRBD2 (5 bases). This CDR3 spans 11 amino acids. Germline loops: CDR1 LNHDA, CDR2 SQIVND (reference sequence). V was pared by 9 bases and J by 4 bases, with 8 bases between. CDR3 nucleotides: TGTGCCAGCGAAGCGGCAGATACGCAGTATTTT. Translation gives CASEAADTQYF.

This clone was seen a single time. V and J are TRBV9 and TRBJ1-4, with 12 bases matching TRBD1. Germline V gene lookup returns CDR1 SGDLS and CDR2 YYNGEE. V shed 4 bases and J 8 bases; nucleotides not matched to a gene: 12. The CDR3 length is 17 residues. The CDR3: CASSSGGQGARGEKLFF. Written as DNA, the CDR3 is TGTGCCAGCAGCTCCGGGGGACAGGGGGCTCGAGGGGAAAAACTGTTTTTT. The full variable domain, completed using reference TRBV9 and TRBJ1-4, is DSGVTQTPKHLITATGQRVTLRCSPRSGDLSVYWYQQSLDQGLQFLIQYYNGEERAKGNILERFSAQQFPDLHSELNLSSLELGDSALYFCASSSGGQGARGEKLFFGSGTQLSVL.

The chain couples TRBV7-3 to TRBJ2-2; 16 bases agree with TRBD2. V shed 4 bases and J 6 bases; nucleotides not matched to a gene: 2. There are 16 residues in the CDR3. The V gene's germline CDR1 is SGHTA and CDR2 FQGTGA. The CDR3 region is CASSSGTSGRAGELFF. As DNA, the CDR3 is TGTGCCAGCAGCTCCGGGACTAGCGGGAGGGCCGGGGAGCTGTTTTTT.

The J gene is TRBJ1-1, the V gene TRBV5-1; D is possibly TRBD1 (6 bases). Germline CDR1 and CDR2: SGHRS and YFSETQ. The CDR3 is made up of 15 amino acids. Trimming removed 2 bases at V and 5 bases at J, with 16 bases between. CDR3 nucleotide sequence: TGCGCCAGCAGCTTATTCGACAGGCCACCAACTGAAGCTTTCTTT. It codes for CASSLFDRPPTEAFF.

The chain uses TRBV7-9 and TRBJ1-1; 10 nucleotides match TRBD1. The CDR3 totals 15 residues. CDR1 is SEHNR and CDR2 is FQNEAQ in the germline V gene (reference sequence). The V and J ends lost 5 bases and 4 bases, in that order; junction bases with no gene match: 7. CDR3 region: CASSPSGTGVTEAFF. CDR3 DNA: TGTGCCAGCAGCCCATCCGGGACAGGGGTCACTGAAGCTTTCTTT.

The chain recombines TRBV18 with TRBJ1-1; D is ambiguous. The germline gives CDR1 KGHSH, CDR2 LQKENI. The V gene lost 4 bases and the J gene lost 8 bases, with 8 bases spanning the gap. The CDR3 runs to 11 residues. CDR3 DNA: TGTGCCAGCTCACGAGGGTCAGAAGCTTTCTTT. As protein: CASSRGSEAFF.

The chain links TRBV29-1 to TRBJ1-2, with TRBD1 as a possible D gene (5 bases). The germline V and J ends were trimmed by 4 bases and 0 bases, with 9 bases remaining between them. Germline V gene lookup returns CDR1 SQVTM and CDR2 ANQGSEA. This CDR3 region has 13 residues. The CDR3 loop is CSVVGGANYGYTF. CDR3 sequence (DNA): TGCAGCGTTGTGGGGGGTGCTAACTATGGCTACACCTTC.

This chain joins TRBV9 and TRBJ1-2, with D maybe TRBD1 (6 bases). Per the germline V gene, CDR1 is SGDLS and CDR2 is YYNGEE. This CDR3 has 13 amino acids. Trimming stripped 3 bases from V and 3 bases from J, with 9 bases between. CDR3 sequence: CASSEGTYYGYTF. CDR3 nucleotides: TGTGCCAGCAGCGAGGGGACATACTATGGCTACACCTTC.

The chain combines TRBV27 with TRBJ1-2; 12 bases are a match to TRBD1. J lost 8 bases, V lost 3 bases, and 7 bases had no gene match. Germline values: CDR1 MNHEY, CDR2 SMNVEV (reference sequence). This CDR3 has 15 residues. For the CDR3, the DNA is TGTGCCAGCAGTTTGCGGGGACAGGGGGCGCAAGGCTACACCTTC. It encodes CASSLRGQGAQGYTF.

The chain couples TRBV27 to TRBJ1-1, with D perhaps TRBD1 (6 bases). With 0 bases removed from V and 0 bases from J, the gap between germline ends came to 11 bases. Germline CDR1 is MNHEY and CDR2 is SMNVEV (reference sequence). CDR3 length: 16 residues. The CDR3 coding sequence is TGTGCCAGCAGTTTATCACAGGGCCGCATGAACACTGAAGCTTTCTTT. Its translation: CASSLSQGRMNTEAFF.

The rearrangement joins TRBV6-6 to TRBJ2-1; D is ambiguous. The V gene's germline CDR1 is MNHNY and CDR2 SVGAGI (reference sequence). V lost 3 bases, J lost 9 bases, and 9 bases lay in between. The CDR3 totals 12 residues. CDR3 region: CASSYLDSEQFF. The CDR3 nucleotides are TGTGCCAGCAGTTATCTTGATAGTGAGCAGTTCTTC.

This clone was detected only a few times. V is TRBV6-5 and J is TRBJ1-1, with TRBD1 matching over 8 bases. After removal of 1 base from V and 7 bases from J, the junction contained 8 bases not matched to a gene. The CDR3 is made up of 15 amino acids. Germline CDR1 is MNHEY and CDR2 is SVGAGI. The CDR3 loop reads CASSYFAGGRDEAFF. As DNA, the CDR3 is TGTGCCAGCAGTTACTTCGCAGGGGGCCGGGATGAAGCTTTCTTT.

V and J are TRBV30 and TRBJ1-1, with D perhaps matching TRBD1 (6 bases). The CDR3 has 13 residues. The V gene's germline CDR1 is GTSNPN and CDR2 SVGIG (reference sequence). V was trimmed by 0 bases and J by 5 bases, leaving 10 bases between them. The CDR3 nucleotides read TGTGCCTGGAGTGTACAGCAGGGGACTGAAGCTTTCTTT. This sequence encodes CAWSVQQGTEAFF. The whole variable domain, filled in from reference TRBV30 and TRBJ1-1, reads SQTIHQWPATLVQPVGSPLSLECTVEGTSNPNLYWYRQAAGRGLQLLFYSVGIGQISSEVPQNLSASRPQDRQFILSSKKLLLSDSGFYLCAWSVQQGTEAFFGQGTRLTVV.

The chain carries TRBV11-2 and TRBJ2-3, with 12 positions matching TRBD2. V shed 1 base and J 6 bases; nucleotides not matched to a gene: 8. The V gene's germline CDR1 is SGHAT and CDR2 FQNNGV. This CDR3 is built from 17 residues. The CDR3 loop is CASSLGSSGGAIDTQYF. CDR3 DNA: TGTGCCAGCAGCTTAGGATCTAGCGGGGGGGCTATCGATACGCAGTATTTT.

The CDR3 reads CASSMHSLIFNYGYTF. DNA for the CDR3: TGTGCCAGTAGTATGCACAGCCTCATCTTTAACTATGGCTACACCTTC. The J gene is TRBJ1-2, the V gene TRBV19; no definite D call. Germline values: CDR1 LNHDA, CDR2 SQIVND (reference sequence). The V end was cut by 3 bases, the J end by 1 base, with 15 bases between. CDR3 length equals 16 residues.

J is TRBJ1-6 and V is TRBV4-1, with unresolved D. The CDR3 is 14 residues long. V gave up 1 base and J gave up 9 bases, with 10 bases separating them. CDR1 and CDR2 (germline): MGHRA, YSYEKL. DNA of the CDR3: TGCGCCAGCAGCCAAGCGACATTTGGTTCACCCCTCCACTTT. Protein: CASSQATFGSPLHF.

This rearrangement joins TRBV5-1 to TRBJ1-1; D possibly corresponds to TRBD1 (5 bases). V was clipped by 2 bases and J by 9 bases, with 8 bases between them. This CDR3 comprises 11 residues. The germline gives CDR1 SGHRS, CDR2 YFSETQ. This CDR3 is CASSFGGKAFF. In DNA, the CDR3 is TGCGCCAGCAGCTTTGGGGGGAAAGCTTTCTTT.

The chain links TRBV13 to TRBJ1-2; 7 bases fit TRBD1. CDR3 length equals 13 residues. Germline-derived CDR1 and CDR2 are PRHDT and FYEKMQ (reference sequence). V lost 5 bases and J lost 3; bases outside the gene matches: 3. CDR3 sequence: CASSDDRDYGYTF. The CDR3 region has the DNA TGTGCCAGCAGCGATGACAGGGACTATGGCTACACCTTC.

The V and J genes are TRBV10-3 and TRBJ2-5; 7 bases agree with TRBD1. The germline CDR1 and CDR2 sequences are ENHRY and SYGVKD. This CDR3 is built from 16 residues. After removal of 7 bases from V and 1 base from J, the junction contained 12 bases not matched to a gene. The CDR3 reads CAITPAGGRVQETQYF. The CDR3 coding sequence is TGTGCCATCACCCCCGCAGGGGGAAGGGTCCAAGAGACCCAGTACTTC.